The 11 T cell receptor beta chains reported below all come from one sample, sequenced in a study of blood T cell repertoires in COVID-19. Libraries were prepared by immunoSEQ multiplex PCR; TCRdb keeps only in-frame clonotypes and omits some of them. The sample has approximately 440,000 clones; roughly 90% are singletons. Sequencing input: PBMCs or T cells enriched from blood (not recorded which). The receptors come from a woman aged 18-29 years who had recovered from COVID-19.

This rearrangement joins TRBV5-1 to TRBJ1-2; no definite D call. CDR1 and CDR2 from the germline V gene are SGHRS and YFSETQ. V gave up 0 bases and J gave up 4 bases, with 7 bases separating them. The CDR3 covers 13 residues. The CDR3 bases are TGCGCCAGCAGCTTGGGACTTCCCTATGGCTACACCTTC. Translating it yields CASSLGLPYGYTF.

This clone appeared a few times. This rearrangement joins TRBV7-8 to TRBJ1-2, with 9 bases that match TRBD1. Germline assignment: CDR1 SGHVS and CDR2 FQNEAQ. V shed 1 base, J shed 7 bases, and the junction held 10 bases outside the gene matches. This CDR3 is 16 amino acids long. Here the CDR3 DNA reads TGTGCCAGCAGCTTAGGAGGGGTGGGGACAGGGCCTGGCTACACCTTC. Its translation: CASSLGGVGTGPGYTF.

The chain carries TRBV5-1 and TRBJ2-7; TRBD2 matches at 9 bases. V shed 4 bases, J shed 3 bases, and the junction held 8 bases outside the gene matches. The CDR3 totals 15 residues. Germline V CDR1 and CDR2: SGHRS, YFSETQ. The CDR3 sequence is CASSPLAGASYEQYF. In DNA form, the CDR3 reads TGCGCCAGCAGCCCGTTAGCGGGGGCCAGCTACGAGCAGTACTTC.

This chain joins TRBV5-1 and TRBJ2-1; 8 bases map to TRBD2. CDR3 length: 16 amino acids. Germline CDR1 and CDR2: SGHRS and YFSETQ. V gave up 5 bases and J gave up 0 bases; unmatched junction bases: 7. CDR3 coding DNA: TGCGCCAGCAGTCTAACGGGGGGGAGCTCCTACAATGAGCAGTTCTTC. It encodes CASSLTGGSSYNEQFF.

The chain couples TRBV6-1 to TRBJ1-4, with D possibly being TRBD1 (5 bases). CDR3 length: 14 amino acids. CDR1 is MNHNS and CDR2 is SASEGT in the germline V gene. V lost 2 bases to trimming and J lost 5 bases, with 9 bases between them. The DNA for the CDR3 is TGTGCCAGCAGTGAACAGGGCTCAAATGAAAAACTGTTTTTT. Encoded protein: CASSEQGSNEKLFF.

Points on this clone: Other DNA sequences of this sample code for an identical CDR3. The chain combines TRBV5-1 with TRBJ2-2, with unresolved D. Germline values: CDR1 SGHRS, CDR2 YFSETQ. The CDR3 length is 15 residues. Trimming took 0 bases from V and 0 from J, leaving 6 bases between them. Here the CDR3 DNA reads TGCGCCAGCAGCTTGGGCGGCACGAACACCGGGGAGCTGTTTTTT. Its protein is CASSLGGTNTGELFF.

This clone was recorded a few times. The J gene is TRBJ2-1, the V gene TRBV30, with a possible D match to TRBD1 (6 bases). The CDR3 spans 13 residues. Per the germline V gene, CDR1 is GTSNPN and CDR2 is SVGIG (reference sequence). Trimming cost V 1 base and J 6 bases, with 10 bases left between them. The CDR3 DNA follows: TGTGCCTGGAGTGCGAAAGGGGGCAATGAGCAGTTCTTC. Residues: CAWSAKGGNEQFF. The whole variable domain, remainder taken from reference TRBV30 and TRBJ2-1, is SQTIHQWPATLVQPVGSPLSLECTVEGTSNPNLYWYRQAAGRGLQLLFYSVGIGQISSEVPQNLSASRPQDRQFILSSKKLLLSDSGFYLCAWSAKGGNEQFFGPGTRLTVL.

The rearrangement joins TRBV7-9 to TRBJ2-3; the D gene is possibly TRBD1 (6 bases). CDR3 size: 16 residues. CDR1 is SEHNR, CDR2 FQNEAQ, per germline (reference sequence). The V and J ends lost 2 bases and 3 bases respectively, with 15 bases between them. The CDR3 DNA sequence: TGTGCCAGCAGCTTACAGGACAGCCCGGCGACAGATACGCAGTATTTT. As protein: CASSLQDSPATDTQYF.

The rearrangement joins TRBV7-8 to TRBJ1-2, with a possible D match to TRBD1 (6 bases). The CDR3 consists of 14 residues. Germline V gives CDR1 SGHVS, CDR2 FQNEAQ. Deletions cut 3 bases from V and 0 bases from J, with 8 bases between. The CDR3 bases are TGTGCCAGCAGCTTTGGGGGCTCTAACTATGGCTACACCTTC. Encoded protein: CASSFGGSNYGYTF.

This clone was counted a few times. This chain connects TRBV3-1 (or the pseudogene TRBV3-2) to TRBJ2-2; D is possibly TRBD2 (6 bases). Trimming took 4 bases from V and 0 from J, leaving 15 bases between them. The CDR3 has 17 residues. Germline values: CDR1 LGHDT, CDR2 YNNKEL (reference sequence). In DNA form, the CDR3 reads TGTGCCAGCAGCCCCCGAGAGGCGGGATCGAACACCGGGGAGCTGTTTTTT. It specifies CASSPREAGSNTGELFF.

The V and J genes are TRBV10-3 and TRBJ1-5; 7 bases are a match to TRBD1. V lost 2 bases and J lost 5; bases outside the gene matches: 3. This CDR3 is built from 14 residues. Germline V CDR1 and CDR2: ENHRY, SYGVKD. The CDR3 sequence: CAISETGEDQPQHF. DNA of the CDR3: TGTGCCATCAGTGAGACAGGGGAGGATCAGCCCCAGCATTTT.